This is a list of T cell receptor beta chains from one sample in a study of CD8 T cells in ankylosing spondylitis. TCRdb reprocessed the 5' RACE reads via MiXCR and lists one record per CDR3 protein. The table includes about 220,000 distinct CDR3 sequences, roughly 6.6% detected once. Material for sequencing was blood, either unsorted or a sorted T cell fraction (not recorded which). These receptors all stem from a male donor with ankylosing spondylitis. Both conserved end residues are part of each CDR3. The D gene is left open where the match is weak. Only some rows state a clone size, as once, few, many or a class for expanded clones.

d_gene: TRBD1; j_gene: TRBJ2-7; v_gene: TRBV11-2; abundance: many; CDR3nt: TGTGCCAGCAGCTGGGGGACAGGGTACGAGCAGTACTTC; CDR3aa: CASSWGTGYEQYF
d_gene: NA; j_gene: TRBJ2-1; v_gene: TRBV4-3; abundance: many; CDR3nt: TGCGCCAGCAGCCAACGACAGGATCGGTGGGGTGAGCAGTTCTTC; CDR3aa: CASSQRQDRWGEQFF
d_gene: NA; j_gene: TRBJ1-1; v_gene: TRBV6-2/TRBV6-3; abundance: NA; CDR3nt: TGTGCCAGCAGTTATCCGAGGGGTTGGCCTGAAGCTTTCTTT; CDR3aa: CASSYPRGWPEAFF
d_gene: TRBD1; j_gene: TRBJ2-2; v_gene: TRBV29-1; abundance: few; CDR3nt: TGCAGCGTGAGGGGACAGGGGATGGGGGAGCTGTTTTTT; CDR3aa: CSVRGQGMGELFF
d_gene: TRBD1; j_gene: TRBJ1-1; v_gene: TRBV6-5; abundance: many; CDR3nt: TGTGCCAGCAGTTACGGGACAGGGGCAGTTGAAGCTTTCTTT; CDR3aa: CASSYGTGAVEAFF
d_gene: NA; j_gene: TRBJ2-1; v_gene: TRBV5-1; abundance: many; CDR3nt: TGCGCCAGCAGCCCGGATCTGTGGCCTCCGAATGAGCAGTTCTTC; CDR3aa: CASSPDLWPPNEQFF
d_gene: NA; j_gene: TRBJ2-7; v_gene: TRBV6-1; abundance: many; CDR3nt: TGTGCCAGCAGTGGGCTGAGTCAATACGAGCAGTACTTC; CDR3aa: CASSGLSQYEQYF
d_gene: NA; j_gene: TRBJ2-7; v_gene: TRBV7-2; abundance: few; CDR3nt: TGTGCCAGCAGCTTAGTTGCCAGACGACCAGGGGACGAGCAGTACTTC; CDR3aa: CASSLVARRPGDEQYF
d_gene: NA; j_gene: TRBJ2-1; v_gene: TRBV4-2; abundance: many; CDR3nt: TGTGCCAGCAGCCCAATAACTCGCCGGGACAATGAGCAGTTCTTC; CDR3aa: CASSPITRRDNEQFF
d_gene: NA; j_gene: TRBJ2-7; v_gene: TRBV27; abundance: many; CDR3nt: TGTGCCATACTACTATCCTACGAGCAGTACTTC; CDR3aa: CAILLSYEQYF
d_gene: NA; j_gene: TRBJ2-5; v_gene: TRBV6-6; abundance: many; CDR3nt: TGTGCCAGCAGTCCGGGCCAAGAGACCCAGTACTTC; CDR3aa: CASSPGQETQYF
d_gene: NA; j_gene: TRBJ1-5; v_gene: TRBV7-6; abundance: many; CDR3nt: TGTGCCAGCAGCCCGGGGCCAGATCAGCCCCAGCATTTT; CDR3aa: CASSPGPDQPQHF
d_gene: NA; j_gene: TRBJ1-4; v_gene: TRBV4-1; abundance: many; CDR3nt: TGCGCCAGCAGCCAAGGTCGCCTGCAGGGAGAAAAACTGTTTTTT; CDR3aa: CASSQGRLQGEKLFF
d_gene: NA; j_gene: TRBJ2-1; v_gene: TRBV4-3; abundance: many; CDR3nt: TGCGCCAGCAGCCAAGATCAAGGCTCCTACAATGAGCAGTTCTTC; CDR3aa: CASSQDQGSYNEQFF
d_gene: NA; j_gene: TRBJ1-5; v_gene: TRBV28; abundance: many; CDR3nt: TGTGCCAGCAGTTTTTATAAGGGGGATCAGCCCCAGCATTTT; CDR3aa: CASSFYKGDQPQHF
d_gene: NA; j_gene: TRBJ2-3; v_gene: TRBV7-2; abundance: few; CDR3nt: TGTGCCAGCAGTCTTCCAGGAGGGGGGCCTTTAGATACGCAGTATTTT; CDR3aa: CASSLPGGGPLDTQYF
d_gene: NA; j_gene: TRBJ1-1; v_gene: TRBV7-9; abundance: NA; CDR3nt: TGTGCCAGCAGCTTAGGTGGAAATGAAGCTTTCTTT; CDR3aa: CASSLGGNEAFF
d_gene: NA; j_gene: TRBJ1-1; v_gene: TRBV6-2/TRBV6-3; abundance: many; CDR3nt: TGTGCCAGCAGGACAGACATGAACACTGAAGCTTTCTTT; CDR3aa: CASRTDMNTEAFF
d_gene: TRBD1; j_gene: TRBJ2-7; v_gene: TRBV28; abundance: many; CDR3nt: TGTGCCAGCAGTTTACGCGACAGGGTCTACGAGCAGTACTTC; CDR3aa: CASSLRDRVYEQYF
d_gene: NA; j_gene: TRBJ2-7; v_gene: TRBV20-1; abundance: many; CDR3nt: TGCAGTGCTAGTTCGGACAGCGTTCTCTCCTACGAGCAGTACTTC; CDR3aa: CSASSDSVLSYEQYF
d_gene: NA; j_gene: TRBJ2-7; v_gene: TRBV6-2/TRBV6-3; abundance: many; CDR3nt: TGTGCCAGCACCCCCTACCTGCTTTCCTACGAGCAGTACTTC; CDR3aa: CASTPYLLSYEQYF
d_gene: NA; j_gene: TRBJ2-3; v_gene: TRBV6-5; abundance: few; CDR3nt: TGTGCCAGCAGTTACCAGACCCTGGGACGGGGCACAGATACGCAGTATTTT; CDR3aa: CASSYQTLGRGTDTQYF
d_gene: NA; j_gene: TRBJ1-1; v_gene: TRBV7-2; abundance: many; CDR3nt: TGTGCCAGCAGCTTAGAGGTTTGGGGACTGAACACTGAAGCTTTCTTT; CDR3aa: CASSLEVWGLNTEAFF
d_gene: NA; j_gene: TRBJ2-7; v_gene: TRBV29-1; abundance: many; CDR3nt: TGCAGCGTTGAAGATCAGGGTGGGGGCTCCTACGAGCAGTACTTC; CDR3aa: CSVEDQGGGSYEQYF
d_gene: TRBD2; j_gene: TRBJ2-1; v_gene: TRBV20-1; abundance: few; CDR3nt: TGCAGTGCTAGAGTTAGCGGGGGGGCCTACAATGAGCAGTTCTTC; CDR3aa: CSARVSGGAYNEQFF
d_gene: TRBD2; j_gene: TRBJ2-7; v_gene: TRBV27; abundance: many; CDR3nt: TGTGCCAGCAGTTTCGGACTAGCGGGAGGCCGTTCCTACGAGCAGTACTTC; CDR3aa: CASSFGLAGGRSYEQYF
d_gene: NA; j_gene: TRBJ2-6; v_gene: TRBV28; abundance: many; CDR3nt: TGTGCCAGCTACCGGAACAGCCCCTCTGGGGCCAACGTCCTGACTTTC; CDR3aa: CASYRNSPSGANVLTF
d_gene: NA; j_gene: TRBJ2-7; v_gene: TRBV3-1; abundance: few; CDR3nt: TGTGCCAGCAGCCAAGTTAGGGACGAGCAGTACTTC; CDR3aa: CASSQVRDEQYF
d_gene: NA; j_gene: TRBJ2-7; v_gene: TRBV5-1; abundance: many; CDR3nt: TGCGCCAGCAGCTCCTTTCCGGCAGAGCAGTACTTC; CDR3aa: CASSSFPAEQYF
d_gene: NA; j_gene: TRBJ2-7; v_gene: TRBV5-1; abundance: many; CDR3nt: TGCGCCAGCAGCTTGGGTCCTGGGGTCTCCTACGAGCAGTACTTC; CDR3aa: CASSLGPGVSYEQYF
d_gene: TRBD2; j_gene: TRBJ2-1; v_gene: TRBV5-1; abundance: NA; CDR3nt: TGCGCCAGCAGCTTGGTGCGGGAGATCGATGAGCAGTTCTTC; CDR3aa: CASSLVREIDEQFF
d_gene: TRBD2; j_gene: TRBJ2-1; v_gene: TRBV4-3; abundance: many; CDR3nt: TGCGCCAGCAGCCACTCTACTAGCGGGAATGAGCAGTTCTTC; CDR3aa: CASSHSTSGNEQFF
d_gene: NA; j_gene: TRBJ2-7; v_gene: TRBV5-5; abundance: few; CDR3nt: TGTGCCAGCCGCTATCCGCGAGGGGGAAGCTCCTACGAGCAGTACTTC; CDR3aa: CASRYPRGGSSYEQYF
d_gene: TRBD2; j_gene: TRBJ2-7; v_gene: TRBV3-1; abundance: NA; CDR3nt: TGTGCCAGCAGCCAAGACGAGCGGGAGATCTACGAGCAGTACTTC; CDR3aa: CASSQDEREIYEQYF
d_gene: TRBD1; j_gene: TRBJ2-7; v_gene: TRBV29-1; abundance: many; CDR3nt: TGCAGCTATATTACAGGGGAAAGGTACGAGCAGTACTTC; CDR3aa: CSYITGERYEQYF
d_gene: NA; j_gene: TRBJ1-5; v_gene: TRBV29-1; abundance: many; CDR3nt: TGCAGCGTGGGGACGGCCAATCAGCCCCAGCATTTT; CDR3aa: CSVGTANQPQHF
d_gene: TRBD1; j_gene: TRBJ2-2; v_gene: TRBV9; abundance: NA; CDR3nt: TGTGCCAGCAGCGGAGAATTTGGGACAGGCAGGACCGGGGAGCTGTTTTTT; CDR3aa: CASSGEFGTGRTGELFF
d_gene: TRBD1; j_gene: TRBJ1-2; v_gene: TRBV28; abundance: many; CDR3nt: TGTGCCTGCCTGGGCCGGGACAGCCCCTCCTACTATGGCTACACCTTC; CDR3aa: CACLGRDSPSYYGYTF
d_gene: TRBD2; j_gene: TRBJ2-1; v_gene: TRBV2; abundance: many; CDR3nt: TGTGCCAGCAGCTCACTAGCGGGAGTAAACAATGAGCAGTTCTTC; CDR3aa: CASSSLAGVNNEQFF
d_gene: NA; j_gene: TRBJ2-1; v_gene: TRBV10-1; abundance: many; CDR3nt: TGCGCCAGCAGTGAGACAATAGCGGTAGACTACAATGAGCAGTTCTTC; CDR3aa: CASSETIAVDYNEQFF
d_gene: TRBD2; j_gene: TRBJ2-4; v_gene: TRBV11-3; abundance: many; CDR3nt: TGTGCCAGCAGCCCACCGACTAGCGGGGGCCTTATCAAAAACATTCAGTACTTC; CDR3aa: CASSPPTSGGLIKNIQYF
d_gene: NA; j_gene: TRBJ2-1; v_gene: TRBV19; abundance: many; CDR3nt: TGTGCCAGTAGTATCGCGGGTGTTACCTACAATGAGCAGTTCTTC; CDR3aa: CASSIAGVTYNEQFF
d_gene: TRBD2; j_gene: TRBJ2-7; v_gene: TRBV20-1; abundance: NA; CDR3nt: TGCAGTGCTGGGGATACTAGCGGGAGCTCCTACGAGCAGTACTTC; CDR3aa: CSAGDTSGSSYEQYF
d_gene: NA; j_gene: TRBJ2-5; v_gene: TRBV20-1; abundance: NA; CDR3nt: TGCAGTGCCCCGGCGGGACCCCAGTACTTC; CDR3aa: CSAPAGPQYF
d_gene: TRBD1; j_gene: TRBJ2-7; v_gene: TRBV4-2; abundance: many; CDR3nt: TGTGCCAGCAGCCAATGGACAGGGGGCTACGAGCAGTACTTC; CDR3aa: CASSQWTGGYEQYF